The 28 T cell receptor beta chains presented below share a single source sample, sequenced in a study of T cells in Graves' hyperthyroidism and ophthalmopathy. Amplification of TCR beta CDR3 regions was performed using RNA transcripts as template. A first-round RT-PCR of the TCR CDR3 used the HTBI primer set. MiXCR, run by TCRdb on the multiplex PCR reads, gives a single entry per CDR3 protein. The sample has approximately 600,000 distinct CDR3 sequences; approximately 15% are singletons. Sequencing input: blood. The receptor source for this set is a woman aged 18-30 years with Graves' ophthalmopathy.

This clonotype occurred many times. This chain joins TRBV6-1 and TRBJ2-7, with D maybe TRBD1 (7 bases). V was clipped by 4 bases and J by 3 bases, with 13 bases between them. The CDR3 sequence is 14 residues long. CDR1 MNHNS and CDR2 SASEGT come from the germline V gene. The chain's CDR3 is CASSVWQGGYEQYF. The CDR3 DNA reads TGTGCCAGCAGTGTGTGGCAGGGGGGCTACGAGCAGTACTTC.

This clonotype was found many times. The genes are TRBV6-2 or TRBV6-3 and TRBJ2-1, with no clear D. The length of the CDR3 is 13 residues. Trimming stripped 9 bases from V and 6 bases from J, with 15 bases between. CDR1 and CDR2 (germline): MNHEY, SVGEGT. The CDR3 protein is CASQNPSTNEQFF. The CDR3 DNA reads as TGTGCCAGTCAAAACCCGAGCACCAATGAGCAGTTCTTC.

Ten or more counts support this clonotype. The V gene is TRBV11-1, the J gene TRBJ2-5, with D perhaps matching TRBD2 (5 bases). The germline V gene encodes CDR1 SGHAT and CDR2 FQDESV (reference sequence). The length of the CDR3 is 15 residues. Trimming cost V 8 bases and J 3 bases, with 19 bases left between them. CDR3 coding DNA: TGTGCCAGCGAGGACCCACGAGGGATAGAAGAGACCCAGTACTTC. It encodes CASEDPRGIEETQYF.

In regard to this clonotype: One base away lies a much larger clone, so this may be a sequencing read error. The chain is built from TRBV6-1 and TRBJ2-5; D unresolved. CDR1 MNHNS and CDR2 SASEGT come from the germline V gene. There are 12 residues in the CDR3. The ends were cut back, 6 bases at V and 9 bases at J, with 14 bases in the middle. The CDR3 protein is CASSSDNSAQYF. The CDR3 region has the DNA TGTGCCAGCAGCAGCGATAATTCCGCCCAGTACTTC.

This clonotype came up many times. The chain couples TRBV13 to TRBJ2-7; TRBD1 matches at 9 bases. Germline V gives CDR1 PRHDT, CDR2 FYEKMQ (reference sequence). V gave up 1 base and J gave up 0 bases; unmatched junction bases: 4. The CDR3 extends over 16 amino acids. As DNA, the CDR3 is TGTGCCAGCAGCTTAGCCGGACAGGGGAGCTCCTACGAGCAGTACTTC. Protein: CASSLAGQGSSYEQYF. The whole variable domain, remainder taken from reference TRBV13 and TRBJ2-7, is AAGVIQSPRHLIKEKRETATLKCYPIPRHDTVYWYQQGPGQDPQFLISFYEKMQSDKGSIPDRFSAQQFSDYHSELNMSSLELGDSALYFCASSLAGQGSSYEQYFGPGTRLTVT.

The chain couples TRBV28 to TRBJ2-1, with 9 bases identical to TRBD1. Germline V gene sequence: CDR1 MDHEN, CDR2 SYDVKM. The J segment lost 5 bases and the V segment lost 6 bases, leaving 11 bases of the junction unmatched. The CDR3 has 16 residues. CDR3 coding DNA: TGTGCCAGCAGCCAACCCGGGACAGGGAAGCACAATGAGCAGTTCTTC. The encoded protein is CASSQPGTGKHNEQFF.

The chain joins TRBV6-1 to TRBJ2-5, with TRBD1 as a possible D gene (6 bases). V lost 6 bases and J lost 2, with 13 bases in between. Germline-derived CDR1 and CDR2 are MNHNS and SASEGT. The CDR3 loop spans 14 amino acids. The CDR3 nucleotides are TGTGCCAGCAGCCGACAGGTTTTACAAGAGACCCAGTACTTC. Translating gives CASSRQVLQETQYF.

This clonotype was detected only a few times. The chain carries TRBV4-3 and TRBJ2-5; maybe TRBD2 (6 bases). V was shortened by 0 bases and J by 0 bases, with 17 bases between the two germline ends. CDR3 length: 18 amino acids. Germline assignment: CDR1 LGHNA and CDR2 YSLEER. The CDR3 DNA is TGCGCCAGCAGCCAAGATCTGGCCCTGCTAGCGAACCAAGAGACCCAGTACTTC. Protein product: CASSQDLALLANQETQYF.

There are many counts of this clonotype. The rearrangement uses TRBV9 and TRBJ2-2; D is possibly TRBD2 (6 bases). In germline, CDR1 is SGDLS, CDR2 YYNGEE. Trimming removed 0 bases at V and 2 bases at J, with 11 bases between. This CDR3 spans 16 amino acids. CDR3 amino acids: CASSVGTSLNTGELFF. The CDR3 nucleotides are TGTGCCAGCAGCGTAGGTACTAGCCTAAACACCGGGGAGCTGTTTTTT.

In its sample, this clonotype was seen many times. The chain carries TRBV6-1 and TRBJ2-3; 12 positions match TRBD2. The J segment lost 10 bases and the V segment lost 5 bases, leaving 16 bases of the junction unmatched. Germline V gene lookup returns CDR1 MNHNS and CDR2 SASEGT. The CDR3 loop spans 17 amino acids. CDR3 protein: CASSLLPGLAGTGAQYF. CDR3 DNA: TGTGCCAGCAGTTTACTTCCGGGACTAGCGGGCACTGGGGCGCAGTATTTT.

This clonotype was counted only a few times. The gene calls are TRBV20-1 and TRBJ2-3; no reliable D call. Per the germline V gene, CDR1 is DFQATT and CDR2 is SNEGSKA (reference sequence). This CDR3 has 11 residues. Trimming pared 3 bases from V and 4 bases from J, leaving 5 bases between. The CDR3: CSASAADTQYF. CDR3 sequence (DNA): TGCAGTGCTAGCGCGGCAGATACGCAGTATTTT.

The chain carries TRBV12-3 or TRBV12-4 and TRBJ1-3; no clear D. The CDR3 spans 13 residues. The V gene lost 7 bases and the J gene lost 4 bases, with 11 bases spanning the gap. The CDR3 nucleotides are TGTGCCAGCAACCGGGCCGGGGGAAACACCATATATTTT. Translation: CASNRAGGNTIYF.

This clonotype showed up many times. The chain is built from TRBV27 and TRBJ2-7, with 10 nucleotides matching TRBD1. Germline CDR1 is MNHEY and CDR2 is SMNVEV (reference sequence). The V segment lost 3 bases and the J segment 5 bases; nucleotides outside the gene matches: 7. The length of the CDR3 is 15 residues. CDR3 region: CASSFQGQGWNEQYF. The CDR3 bases are TGTGCCAGCAGTTTTCAGGGACAGGGGTGGAACGAGCAGTACTTC.

The sample holds many counts of this clonotype. This chain joins TRBV5-1 and TRBJ2-1; D uncertain. The germline V gene has CDR1 SGHRS and CDR2 YFSETQ. This CDR3 comprises 13 residues. Trimming stripped 0 bases from V and 7 bases from J, with 8 bases between. CDR3 nucleotide sequence: TGCGCCAGCAGCTTGGGGTCGTGGAATGAGCAGTTCTTC. Amino acid sequence: CASSLGSWNEQFF.

This sequence joins TRBV9 and TRBJ2-1, with D unclear. Trimming cost V 3 bases and J 0 bases, with 10 bases left between them. The CDR3 is 15 residues long. Germline values: CDR1 SGDLS, CDR2 YYNGEE. CDR3 sequence reads: CASSATISSYNEQFF. The CDR3 region has the DNA TGTGCCAGCAGCGCTACTATAAGCTCCTACAATGAGCAGTTCTTC.

This clonotype was recorded many times. The chain is built from TRBV9 and TRBJ2-3, with 12 positions matching TRBD2. With 0 bases clipped from V and 5 bases from J, the junction kept 1 base outside the gene matches. Per the germline V gene, CDR1 is SGDLS and CDR2 is YYNGEE. The CDR3 is made up of 15 amino acids. Here the CDR3 DNA reads TGTGCCAGCAGCGTAGAGGGACTAGCGGGAGATACGCAGTATTTT. Translation gives CASSVEGLAGDTQYF.

This clonotype showed up just a few times. The chain carries TRBV30 and TRBJ1-2, with D possibly matching TRBD1 (5 bases). This CDR3 is 13 amino acids long. Germline V gene sequence: CDR1 GTSNPN, CDR2 SVGIG (reference sequence). Trimming stripped 3 bases from V and 3 bases from J, with 11 bases between. The CDR3 DNA sequence: TGTGCCTGGAGCCTCCGGGACGACTATGGCTACACCTTC. Translation gives CAWSLRDDYGYTF.

The chain employs TRBV20-1 and TRBJ2-7; TRBD2 agrees at 9 bases. Per the germline V gene, CDR1 is DFQATT and CDR2 is SNEGSKA (reference sequence). CDR3 length equals 14 residues. V gave up 2 bases and J gave up 3 bases; unmatched junction bases: 5. The CDR3 nucleotides read TGCAGTGCTAGACCTAGCGGGGTCGTCTACGAGCAGTACTTC. Translation: CSARPSGVVYEQYF.

This clonotype occurred many times. The chain couples TRBV12-5 to TRBJ2-7; TRBD1 matches 9 bases. The V segment lost 3 bases and the J segment 2 bases; nucleotides outside the gene matches: 2. Germline lookup yields CDR1 LGHNT and CDR2 FRNRAP. This CDR3 spans 14 amino acids. The CDR3 nucleotides read TGTGCTAGTGGTTTCGGGACAGGGACCTACGAGCAGTACTTC. Translation gives CASGFGTGTYEQYF.

This clonotype was counted at least ten times. This sequence joins TRBV30 and TRBJ2-3, with D perhaps matching TRBD2 (5 bases). Trimming stripped 0 bases from V and 0 bases from J, with 7 bases between. The germline gives CDR1 GTSNPN, CDR2 SVGIG (reference sequence). The CDR3 consists of 14 residues. The CDR3 protein is CAWSVGGSTDTQYF. CDR3 coding DNA: TGTGCCTGGAGTGTAGGAGGAAGCACAGATACGCAGTATTTT.

Points on this clonotype: At one end, the junction sequence differs from germline, possibly due to a read error. The genes are TRBV6-5 and TRBJ2-7; 8 bases line up with TRBD1. There are 15 residues in the CDR3. Germline assignment: CDR1 MNHEY and CDR2 SVGAGI. CDR3 residues: CASSSSGTGYYERYF. The CDR3 DNA reads as TGTGCCAGCAGTTCCTCCGGGACAGGTTACTACGAGCGGTACTTC.

The chain combines TRBV11-2 with TRBJ1-2; D perhaps matches TRBD1 (5 bases). Germline V lookup: CDR1 SGHAT, CDR2 FQNNGV. Deletions cut 2 bases from V and 4 bases from J, with 14 bases between. This CDR3 contains 15 residues. The CDR3 DNA sequence: TGTGCCAGCAGCTTACGGGGGTTAGGGCTCTATGGCTACACCTTC. Translating it yields CASSLRGLGLYGYTF.

This clonotype was seen a few times. The V call is TRBV20-1, the J call TRBJ1-2, with 11 positions matching TRBD1. Germline lookup yields CDR1 DFQATT and CDR2 SNEGSKA (reference sequence). The CDR3 consists of 12 residues. V dropped 7 bases and J dropped 6; count of bases not matched to a gene: 4. The CDR3 loop reads CSVWTGGDGYTF. Here the CDR3 DNA reads TGCAGTGTCTGGACAGGGGGCGATGGCTACACCTTC.

This clonotype has a count of ten or more. V usage is TRBV11-2 and J usage is TRBJ2-5, with a weak D call TRBD2 (6 bases). The CDR3 length is 12 residues. The V gene lost 4 bases and the J gene lost 5 bases, with 8 bases spanning the gap. Germline CDR1 and CDR2: SGHAT and FQNNGV. CDR3: CASSSTRETQYF. The CDR3 DNA follows: TGTGCCAGCAGCTCGACTAGGGAGACCCAGTACTTC. Combining the CDR3 with reference TRBV11-2 and TRBJ2-5 gives the whole variable domain EAGVAQSPRYKIIEKRQSVAFWCNPISGHATLYWYQQILGQGPKLLIQFQNNGVVDDSQLPKDRFSAERLKGVDSTLKIQPAKLEDSAVYLCASSSTRETQYFGPGTRLLVL.

This chain uses TRBV19 with TRBJ1-5; no definite D call. In germline, CDR1 is LNHDA, CDR2 SQIVND (reference sequence). This CDR3 region has 15 residues. The V and J ends lost 6 bases and 0 bases respectively, with 12 bases between them. CDR3 loop: CASSPTANSNQPQHF. In DNA, the CDR3 is TGTGCCAGTAGCCCTACAGCGAATAGCAATCAGCCCCAGCATTTT.

In its sample, this clonotype was seen a few times. The genes are TRBV6-6 and TRBJ2-1, with D unclear. The V end lost 0 bases, the J end lost 7 bases, and 13 bases lay between the germline ends. This CDR3 is 15 amino acids long. Germline CDR1 reads MNHNY; CDR2 reads SVGAGI (reference sequence). CDR3 in amino acids: CASSYSRTTSNEQFF. In DNA form, the CDR3 reads TGTGCCAGCAGTTACTCTAGGACGACCTCTAATGAGCAGTTCTTC.

The chain joins TRBV25-1 to TRBJ1-1, with D maybe TRBD1 (6 bases). The germline V gene encodes CDR1 MGHDK and CDR2 SYGVNS. This CDR3 comprises 14 residues. Between the trimmed V and J ends, which lost 4 bases and 3 bases, there was a span of 12 bases. CDR3 region: CASSGGGAHTEAFF. The CDR3 DNA sequence: TGTGCCAGCAGTGGGGGGGGCGCCCACACTGAAGCTTTCTTT.

This clonotype was detected ten times or more. The chain recombines TRBV11-1 with TRBJ1-1; the D is unclear. Germline V gene lookup returns CDR1 SGHAT and CDR2 FQDESV (reference sequence). The CDR3 runs to 15 residues. V gave up 6 bases and J gave up 0 bases, with 14 bases separating them. CDR3 region: CASRHAVTVNTEAFF. The CDR3 DNA sequence: TGTGCCAGCAGACATGCGGTAACCGTGAACACTGAAGCTTTCTTT.